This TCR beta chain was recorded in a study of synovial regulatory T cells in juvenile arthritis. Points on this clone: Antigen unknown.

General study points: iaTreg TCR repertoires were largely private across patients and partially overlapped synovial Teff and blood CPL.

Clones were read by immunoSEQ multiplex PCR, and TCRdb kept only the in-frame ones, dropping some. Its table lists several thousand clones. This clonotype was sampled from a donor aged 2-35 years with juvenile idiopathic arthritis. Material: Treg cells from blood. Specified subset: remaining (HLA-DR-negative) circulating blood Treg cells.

The CDR3 loop reads CARSWAIRYEQYF. The V gene is TRBV7-5, the J gene TRBJ2-7; TCRdb lists TRBD1, though no DNA is available to test this call. TRBV7-5 is termed a pseudogene. CDR3 length: 13 amino acids. The entry carries no DNA sequence.